A selection of T cell receptor beta chains follows, all from one sample in a study of memory CD4+ T cells and cytomegalovirus serostatus. Libraries were prepared by immunoSEQ multiplex PCR; TCRdb keeps only in-frame clonotypes and omits some of them. Here the sample spans about 56,000 clones, around three quarters being singletons. Sample: memory CD4+ T cells from blood. These receptors were collected from an adult in good health and CMV-seropositive. Both conserved end residues are part of each CDR3. A D gene is named only where the DNA matches it firmly. The size entry is marked missing in some rows and otherwise reads once, few, many or a size class.

>.|few|TRBJ1-3|TRBV19|14
CASKERRSGNTIYF
TGTGCCAGTAAGGAGAGACGCTCTGGAAACACCATATATTTT
>TRBD2|.|TRBJ2-7|TRBV30|15
CAWTQPWGLNYEQYF
TGTGCCTGGACCCAGCCGTGGGGACTAAACTACGAGCAGTACTTC
>TRBD2|.|TRBJ2-1|TRBV11-1|16
CASSRSGSVSYNEQFF
TGTGCCAGCAGTCGAAGCGGGAGTGTCTCCTACAATGAGCAGTTCTTC
>TRBD1|.|TRBJ1-3|TRBV5-4|14
CASSWGGQRNTIYF
TGTGCCAGCAGCTGGGGGGGACAGAGAAACACCATATATTTT
>.|.|TRBJ1-1|TRBV7-2|14
CASGQTRGSTEAFF
TGTGCCAGCGGGCAGACCCGCGGGAGCACTGAAGCTTTCTTT
>.|.|TRBJ1-1|TRBV5-4|14
CASSSGGMNTEAFF
TGTGCCAGCAGCTCGGGGGGCATGAACACTGAAGCTTTCTTT
>TRBD1|.|TRBJ2-1|TRBV7-2|15
CASSLAGTVYNEQFF
TGTGCCAGCAGCTTAGCGGGGACAGTCTACAATGAGCAGTTCTTC
>.|.|TRBJ2-3|TRBV7-2|14
CASSWDLGLDTQYF
TGTGCCAGCAGCTGGGATTTAGGTCTGGATACGCAGTATTTT
>.|once|TRBJ1-4|TRBV19|15
CAPLVNGQGHEKLFF
TGTGCCCCCCTGGTAAACGGGCAGGGACATGAAAAACTGTTTTTT
>.|.|TRBJ1-2|TRBV5-6|16
CASSGKRTVEIYGYTF
TGTGCCAGCAGCGGGAAACGGACGGTTGAGATCTATGGCTACACCTTC
>TRBD2|.|TRBJ2-3|TRBV15|16
CATSSSAGGPSDTQYF
TGTGCCACCAGCAGCTCGGCGGGAGGGCCAAGTGATACGCAGTATTTT
>.|.|TRBJ2-1|TRBV11-3|14
CASRKQSSYNEQFF
TGTGCCAGCAGGAAACAGAGTTCCTACAATGAGCAGTTCTTC
>.|.|TRBJ1-2|TRBV28|13
CASSLGGGVGYTF
TGTGCCAGCAGTTTGGGGGGTGGGGTCGGCTACACCTTC
>.|.|TRBJ2-4|TRBV5-4|15
CASSRIGGAKNIQYF
TGTGCCAGCAGTCGCATAGGGGGGGCAAAAAACATTCAGTACTTC
>TRBD1|.|TRBJ1-1|TRBV4-1|16
CASSQGQGEVNTEAFF
TGCGCCAGCAGCCAAGGACAGGGGGAAGTGAACACTGAAGCTTTCTTT
>.|.|TRBJ1-5|TRBV5-5|13
CASSHGGNQPQHF
TGTGCCAGCAGCCACGGGGGGAATCAGCCCCAGCATTTT
>.|.|TRBJ1-4|TRBV4-3|15
CASSKEGGEGEKLFF
TGCGCCAGCAGCAAAGAGGGCGGGGAGGGTGAAAAACTGTTTTTT
>TRBD1|.|TRBJ1-3|TRBV29-1|14
CSIRQGASGNTIYF
TGCAGCATAAGACAGGGGGCTTCTGGAAACACCATATATTTT
>.|.|TRBJ1-3|TRBV18|14
CASSPQISGNTIYF
TGTGCCAGCTCACCACAGATCTCTGGAAACACCATATATTTT
>.|few|TRBJ1-2|TRBV5-1|12
CASSVDGKGYTF
TGCGCCAGCAGCGTGGACGGTAAGGGCTACACCTTC
>.|few|TRBJ2-7|TRBV4-2|14
CASSQAWRPYEQYF
TGTGCCAGCAGCCAAGCCTGGCGGCCCTACGAGCAGTACTTC
>.|.|TRBJ2-7|TRBV1|15
CTSSQDIVSAYEQYF
TGCACCAGCAGCCAAGATATCGTCAGCGCTTACGAGCAGTACTTC
>TRBD2|once|TRBJ2-3|TRBV4-3|19
CASSQDWESGRAVRNTQYF
TGCGCCAGCAGCCAAGATTGGGAGAGCGGGAGGGCAGTCAGGAATACGCAGTATTTT
>TRBD2|.|TRBJ2-1|TRBV18|18
CASSPKGLAGGLYNEQFF
TGTGCCAGCTCACCAAAGGGACTAGCGGGAGGTCTATACAATGAGCAGTTCTTC
>.|.|TRBJ2-5|TRBV5-1|15
CASSLWQGESETQYF
TGCGCCAGCAGCTTGTGGCAGGGCGAGTCTGAGACCCAGTACTTC
>.|many|TRBJ2-1|TRBV7-2|15
CASSLERNAYNEQFF
TGTGCCAGCAGCTTAGAGCGGAACGCCTACAATGAGCAGTTCTTC
>.|.|TRBJ1-5|TRBV7-2|16
CASSLAARGRGQPQHF
TGTGCCAGCAGCTTAGCGGCCCGGGGAAGGGGTCAGCCCCAGCATTTT
>TRBD1|.|TRBJ2-5|TRBV5-1|15
CASSPGTGRQETQYF
TGCGCCAGCAGCCCTGGGACAGGGCGCCAAGAGACCCAGTACTTC
>.|.|TRBJ1-1|TRBV27|16
CASSFMGALRGTEAFF
TGTGCCAGCAGTTTTATGGGGGCCCTCAGGGGAACTGAAGCTTTCTTT
>TRBD2|.|TRBJ2-7|TRBV2|13
CASSTSGLYEQYF
TGTGCCAGCAGCACTAGCGGACTCTACGAGCAGTACTTC
>TRBD2|.|TRBJ2-7|TRBV30|14
CAWSGASGYYEQYF
TGTGCCTGGAGTGGGGCTAGCGGGTACTACGAGCAGTACTTC
>.|.|TRBJ2-5|TRBV28|15
CASSLNWGNQETQYF
TGTGCCAGCAGTCTAAACTGGGGGAATCAAGAGACCCAGTACTTC
>.|.|TRBJ1-1|TRBV7-9|15
CASSLQGPANTEAFF
TGTGCCAGCAGCTTGCAGGGACCAGCAAACACTGAAGCTTTCTTT
>.|.|TRBJ2-3|TRBV5-6|15
CASSLGHSSTDTQYF
TGTGCCAGCAGCTTGGGGCACTCTAGCACAGATACGCAGTATTTT
>.|.|TRBJ2-1|TRBV11-2|15
CASSLDGQARNEQFF
TGTGCCAGCAGCTTAGATGGCCAGGCGAGGAATGAGCAGTTCTTC
>TRBD2|.|TRBJ2-5|TRBV5-4|17
CASSLGGGVRRIETQYF
TGTGCCAGCAGCTTAGGCGGGGGGGTGAGGCGGATAGAGACCCAGTACTTC
>.|.|TRBJ1-1|TRBV5-4|15
CASSLDYDVNTEAFF
TGTGCCAGCAGCTTGGATTACGACGTGAACACTGAAGCTTTCTTT
>TRBD1|.|TRBJ1-1|TRBV28|14
CASSPWTGGTEAFF
TGTGCCAGCAGTCCCTGGACAGGGGGCACTGAAGCTTTCTTT
>.|.|TRBJ1-1|TRBV7-9|15
CASSLAVLENTEAFF
TGTGCCAGCAGCTTAGCCGTTCTTGAAAACACTGAAGCTTTCTTT
>.|.|TRBJ2-1|TRBV6-6|14
CASQLAWRLDEQFF
TGTGCCAGCCAGCTGGCCTGGCGCCTGGATGAGCAGTTCTTC
>.|.|TRBJ2-2|TRBV10-1|13
CASSEAGTGELFF
TGCGCCAGCAGTGAGGCCGGGACCGGGGAGCTGTTTTTT
>TRBD1|.|TRBJ1-1|TRBV15|15
CATSRGGQWNTEAFF
TGTGCCACCAGCCGCGGGGGACAGTGGAACACTGAAGCTTTCTTT
>.|.|TRBJ1-4|TRBV18|14
CASSLRQTNEKLFF
TGTGCCAGCTCACTGAGACAGACTAATGAAAAACTGTTTTTT